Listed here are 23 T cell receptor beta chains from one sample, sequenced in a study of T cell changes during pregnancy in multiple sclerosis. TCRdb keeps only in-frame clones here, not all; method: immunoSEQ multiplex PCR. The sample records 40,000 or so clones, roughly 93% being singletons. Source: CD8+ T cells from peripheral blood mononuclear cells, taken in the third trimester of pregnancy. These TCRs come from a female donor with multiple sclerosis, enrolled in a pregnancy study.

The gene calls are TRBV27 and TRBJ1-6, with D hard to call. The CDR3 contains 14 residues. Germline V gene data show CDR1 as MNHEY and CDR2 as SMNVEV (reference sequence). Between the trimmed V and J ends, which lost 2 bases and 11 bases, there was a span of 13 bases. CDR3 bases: TGTGCCAGCAGTTTAGAGCCAGGCGGGGCACCCCTCCACTTT. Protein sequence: CASSLEPGGAPLHF.

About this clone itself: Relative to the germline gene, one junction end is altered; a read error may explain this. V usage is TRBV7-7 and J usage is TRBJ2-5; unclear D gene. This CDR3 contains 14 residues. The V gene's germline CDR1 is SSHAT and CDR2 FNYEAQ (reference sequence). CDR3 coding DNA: TGTGCTAGCAGCTTCGGTACTACGGAAGAGACCCAGTACTTC. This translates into CASSFGTTEETQYF.

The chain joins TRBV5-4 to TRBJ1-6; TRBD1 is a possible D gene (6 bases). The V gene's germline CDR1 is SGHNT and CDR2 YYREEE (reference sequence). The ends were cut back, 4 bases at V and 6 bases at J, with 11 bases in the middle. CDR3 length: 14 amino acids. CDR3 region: CASSGGASNSPLHF. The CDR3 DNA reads TGTGCCAGCAGCGGGGGGGCCAGTAATTCACCCCTCCACTTT.

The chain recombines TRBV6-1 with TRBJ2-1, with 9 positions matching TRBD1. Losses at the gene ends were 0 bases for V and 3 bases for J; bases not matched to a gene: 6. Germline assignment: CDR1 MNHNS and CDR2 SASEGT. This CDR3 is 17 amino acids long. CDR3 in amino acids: CASSEAISTGGYNEQFF. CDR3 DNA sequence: TGTGCCAGCAGTGAAGCGATTTCGACAGGGGGCTACAATGAGCAGTTCTTC.

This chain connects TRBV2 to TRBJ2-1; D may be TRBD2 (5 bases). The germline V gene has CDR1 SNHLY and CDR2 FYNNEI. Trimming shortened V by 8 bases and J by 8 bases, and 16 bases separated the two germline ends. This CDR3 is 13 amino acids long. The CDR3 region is CASLGLGFDEQFF. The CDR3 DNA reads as TGTGCCAGCTTAGGACTGGGGTTTGATGAGCAGTTCTTC.

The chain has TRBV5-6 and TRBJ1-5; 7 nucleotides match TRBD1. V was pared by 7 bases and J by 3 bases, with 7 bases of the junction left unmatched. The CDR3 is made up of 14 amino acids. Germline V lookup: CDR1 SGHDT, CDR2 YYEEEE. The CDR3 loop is CASGNRGFNQPQHF. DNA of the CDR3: TGTGCCAGCGGAAACAGGGGATTCAATCAGCCCCAGCATTTT. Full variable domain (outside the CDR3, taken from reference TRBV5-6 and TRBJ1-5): DAGVTQSPTHLIKTRGQQVTLRCSPKSGHDTVSWYQQALGQGPQFIFQYYEEEERQRGNFPDRFSGHQFPNYSSELNVNALLLGDSALYLCASGNRGFNQPQHFGDGTRLSIL.

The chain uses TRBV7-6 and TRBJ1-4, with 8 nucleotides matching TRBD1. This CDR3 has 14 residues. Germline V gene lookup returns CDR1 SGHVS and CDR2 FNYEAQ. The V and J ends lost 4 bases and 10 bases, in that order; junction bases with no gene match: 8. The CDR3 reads CASSSQGAQGKLFF. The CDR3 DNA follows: TGTGCCAGCAGCTCGCAGGGGGCGCAGGGAAAACTGTTTTTT. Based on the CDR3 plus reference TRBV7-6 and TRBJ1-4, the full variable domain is GAGVSQSPRYKVTKRGQDVALRCDPISGHVSLYWYRQALGQGPEFLTYFNYEAQQDKSGLPNDRFSAERPEGSISTLTIQRTEQRDSAMYRCASSSQGAQGKLFFGSGTQLSVL.

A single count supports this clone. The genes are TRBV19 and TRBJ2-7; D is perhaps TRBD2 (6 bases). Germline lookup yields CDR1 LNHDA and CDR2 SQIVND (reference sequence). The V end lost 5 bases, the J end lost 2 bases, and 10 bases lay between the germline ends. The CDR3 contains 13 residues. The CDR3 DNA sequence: TGTGCCAGTAGTTATGCGGGACCCTACGAGCAGTACTTC. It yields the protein CASSYAGPYEQYF.

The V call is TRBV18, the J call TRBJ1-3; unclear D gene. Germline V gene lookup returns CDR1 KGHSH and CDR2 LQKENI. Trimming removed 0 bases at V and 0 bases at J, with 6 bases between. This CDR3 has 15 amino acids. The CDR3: CASSPPKHSGNTIYF. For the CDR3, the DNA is TGTGCCAGCTCACCACCCAAACACTCTGGAAACACCATATATTTT.

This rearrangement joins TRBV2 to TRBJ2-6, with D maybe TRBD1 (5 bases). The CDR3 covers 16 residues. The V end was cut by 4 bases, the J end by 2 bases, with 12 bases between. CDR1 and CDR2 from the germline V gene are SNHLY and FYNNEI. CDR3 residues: CASSAQGTTGANVLTF. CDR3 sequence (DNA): TGTGCCAGCAGTGCTCAGGGAACTACTGGGGCCAACGTCCTGACTTTC.

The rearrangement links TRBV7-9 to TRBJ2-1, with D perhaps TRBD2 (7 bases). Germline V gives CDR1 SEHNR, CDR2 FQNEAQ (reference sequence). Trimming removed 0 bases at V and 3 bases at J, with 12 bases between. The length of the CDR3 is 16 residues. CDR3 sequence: CASSLALRGGYNEQFF. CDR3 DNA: TGTGCCAGCAGCTTAGCCCTGAGGGGGGGCTACAATGAGCAGTTCTTC.

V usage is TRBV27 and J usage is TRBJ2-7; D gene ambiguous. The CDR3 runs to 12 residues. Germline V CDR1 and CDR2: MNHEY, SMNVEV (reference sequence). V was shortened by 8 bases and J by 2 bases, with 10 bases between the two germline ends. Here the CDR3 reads CASASDTYEQYF. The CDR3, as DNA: TGTGCCAGCGCCAGCGATACCTACGAGCAGTACTTC.

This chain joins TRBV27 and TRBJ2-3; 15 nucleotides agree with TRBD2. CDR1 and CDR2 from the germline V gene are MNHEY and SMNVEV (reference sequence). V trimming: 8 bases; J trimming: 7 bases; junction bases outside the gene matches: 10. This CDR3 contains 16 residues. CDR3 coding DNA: TGTGCCAGCGTTCCGGGACTAGCGGGGGGCGGGAATACGCAGTATTTT. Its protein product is CASVPGLAGGGNTQYF.

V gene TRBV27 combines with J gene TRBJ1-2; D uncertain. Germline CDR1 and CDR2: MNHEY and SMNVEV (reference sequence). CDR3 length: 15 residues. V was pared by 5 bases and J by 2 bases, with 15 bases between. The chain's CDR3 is CASSPPTGSNYGYTF. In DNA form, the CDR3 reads TGTGCCAGCAGTCCCCCGACCGGGTCAAACTATGGCTACACCTTC.

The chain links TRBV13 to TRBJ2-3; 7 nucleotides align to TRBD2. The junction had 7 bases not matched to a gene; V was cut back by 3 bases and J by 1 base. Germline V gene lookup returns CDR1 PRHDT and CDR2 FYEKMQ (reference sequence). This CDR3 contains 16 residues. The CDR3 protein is CASSFPAGSGTDTQYF. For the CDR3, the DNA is TGTGCCAGCAGCTTTCCAGCGGGGAGTGGCACAGATACGCAGTATTTT. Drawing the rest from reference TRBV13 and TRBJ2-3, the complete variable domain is AAGVIQSPRHLIKEKRETATLKCYPIPRHDTVYWYQQGPGQDPQFLISFYEKMQSDKGSIPDRFSAQQFSDYHSELNMSSLELGDSALYFCASSFPAGSGTDTQYFGPGTRLTVL.

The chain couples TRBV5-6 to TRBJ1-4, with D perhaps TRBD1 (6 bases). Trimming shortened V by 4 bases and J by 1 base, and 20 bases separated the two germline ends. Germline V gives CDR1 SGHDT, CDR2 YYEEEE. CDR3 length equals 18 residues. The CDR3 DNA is TGTGCCAGCAGCCCTTCTGTTCCGGGACACCGAACTAATGAAAAACTGTTTTTT. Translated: CASSPSVPGHRTNEKLFF.

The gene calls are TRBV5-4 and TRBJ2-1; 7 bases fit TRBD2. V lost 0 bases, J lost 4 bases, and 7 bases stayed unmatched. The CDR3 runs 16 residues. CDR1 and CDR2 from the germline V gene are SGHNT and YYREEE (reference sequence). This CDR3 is CASSLAFAGDYNEQFF. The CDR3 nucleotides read TGTGCCAGCAGCTTGGCTTTTGCGGGGGATTACAATGAGCAGTTCTTC.

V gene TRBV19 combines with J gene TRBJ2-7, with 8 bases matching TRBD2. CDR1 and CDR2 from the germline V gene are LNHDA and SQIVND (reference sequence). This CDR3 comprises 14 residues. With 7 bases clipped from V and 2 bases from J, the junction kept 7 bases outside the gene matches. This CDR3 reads CASTPGGGAYEQYF. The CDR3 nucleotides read TGTGCCAGTACCCCGGGAGGGGGGGCCTACGAGCAGTACTTC.

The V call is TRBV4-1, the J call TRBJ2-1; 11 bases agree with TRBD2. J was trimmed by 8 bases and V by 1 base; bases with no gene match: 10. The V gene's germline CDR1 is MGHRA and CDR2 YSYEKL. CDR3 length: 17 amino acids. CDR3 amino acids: CASSQVSSGGSGYEQFF. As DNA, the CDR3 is TGCGCCAGCAGCCAAGTGTCTAGCGGGGGGTCCGGGTATGAGCAGTTCTTC.

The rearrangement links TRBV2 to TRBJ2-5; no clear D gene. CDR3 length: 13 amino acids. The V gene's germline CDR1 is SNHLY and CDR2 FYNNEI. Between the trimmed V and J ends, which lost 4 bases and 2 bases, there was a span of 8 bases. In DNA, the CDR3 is TGTGCCAGCAGTGCCTTTATACAAGAGACCCAGTACTTC. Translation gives CASSAFIQETQYF.

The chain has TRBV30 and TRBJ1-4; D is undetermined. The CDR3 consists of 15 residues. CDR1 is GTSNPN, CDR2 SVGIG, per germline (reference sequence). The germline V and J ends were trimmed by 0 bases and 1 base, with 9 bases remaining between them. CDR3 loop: CAWSVRVRTNEKLFF. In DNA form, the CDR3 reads TGTGCCTGGAGTGTGAGGGTAAGAACTAATGAAAAACTGTTTTTT.

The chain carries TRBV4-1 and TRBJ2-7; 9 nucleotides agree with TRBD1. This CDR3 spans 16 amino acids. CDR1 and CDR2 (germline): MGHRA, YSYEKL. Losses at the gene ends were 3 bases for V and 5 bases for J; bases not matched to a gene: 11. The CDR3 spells CASSHPLPGQGNEQYF. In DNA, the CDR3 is TGCGCCAGCAGCCACCCCCTCCCGGGACAGGGCAACGAGCAGTACTTC.

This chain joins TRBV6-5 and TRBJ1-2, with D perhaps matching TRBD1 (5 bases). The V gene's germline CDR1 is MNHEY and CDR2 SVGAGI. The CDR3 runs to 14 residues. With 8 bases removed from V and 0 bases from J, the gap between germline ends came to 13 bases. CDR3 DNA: TGTGCCAGCGCCCCGACAGACCCTAACTATGGCTACACCTTC. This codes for CASAPTDPNYGYTF.